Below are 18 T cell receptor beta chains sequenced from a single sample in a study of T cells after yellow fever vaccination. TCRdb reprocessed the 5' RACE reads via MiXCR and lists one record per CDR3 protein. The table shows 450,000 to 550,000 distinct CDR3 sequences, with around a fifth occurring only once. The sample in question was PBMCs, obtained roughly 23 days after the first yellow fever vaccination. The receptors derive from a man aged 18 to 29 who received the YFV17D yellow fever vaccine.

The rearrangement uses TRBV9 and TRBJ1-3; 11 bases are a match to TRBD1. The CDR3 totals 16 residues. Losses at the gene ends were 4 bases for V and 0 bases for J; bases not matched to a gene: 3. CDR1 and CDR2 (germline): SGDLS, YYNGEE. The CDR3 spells CASSPGTGGSGNTIYF. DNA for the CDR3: TGTGCCAGCAGCCCCGGGACAGGGGGCTCTGGAAACACCATATATTTT.

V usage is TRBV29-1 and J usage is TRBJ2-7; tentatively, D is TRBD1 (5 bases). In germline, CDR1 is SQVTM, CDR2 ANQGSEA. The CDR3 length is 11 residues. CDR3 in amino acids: CNADTDYEQYF. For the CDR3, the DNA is TGCAACGCGGACACCGACTACGAGCAGTACTTC.

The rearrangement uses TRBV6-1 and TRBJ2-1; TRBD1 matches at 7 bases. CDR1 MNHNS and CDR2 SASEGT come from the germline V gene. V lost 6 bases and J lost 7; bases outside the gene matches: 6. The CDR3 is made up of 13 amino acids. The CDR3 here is CASSRSQGNEQFF. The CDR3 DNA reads TGTGCCAGCAGCCGATCACAGGGGAATGAGCAGTTCTTC.

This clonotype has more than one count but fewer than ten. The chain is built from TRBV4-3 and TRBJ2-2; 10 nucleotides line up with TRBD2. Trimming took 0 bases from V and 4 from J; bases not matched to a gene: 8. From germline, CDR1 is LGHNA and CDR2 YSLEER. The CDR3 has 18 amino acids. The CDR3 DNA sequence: TGCGCCAGCAGCCAAGATCATAGCGGGGGGCTGGGCACCGGGGAGCTGTTTTTT. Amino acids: CASSQDHSGGLGTGELFF.

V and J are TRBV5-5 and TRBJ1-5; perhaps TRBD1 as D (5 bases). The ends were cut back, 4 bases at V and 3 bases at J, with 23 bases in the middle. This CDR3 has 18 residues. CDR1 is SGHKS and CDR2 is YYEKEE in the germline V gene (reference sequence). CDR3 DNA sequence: TGTGCCAGCAGCGCGGGGCGGGACCTCTCGTATCCCAATCAGCCCCAGCATTTT. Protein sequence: CASSAGRDLSYPNQPQHF.

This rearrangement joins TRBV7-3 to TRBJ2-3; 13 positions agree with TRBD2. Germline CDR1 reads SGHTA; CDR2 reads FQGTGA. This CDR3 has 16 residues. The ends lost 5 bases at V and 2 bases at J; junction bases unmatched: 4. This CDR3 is CASSTGLAGDTDTQYF. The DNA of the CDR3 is TGTGCCAGCAGCACCGGACTAGCGGGGGACACAGATACGCAGTATTTT.

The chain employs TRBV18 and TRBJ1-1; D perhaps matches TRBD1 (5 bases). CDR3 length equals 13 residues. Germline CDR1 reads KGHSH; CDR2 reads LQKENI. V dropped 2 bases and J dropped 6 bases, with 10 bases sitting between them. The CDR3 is CASSPAQGPEAFF. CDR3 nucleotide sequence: TGTGCCAGCTCACCAGCCCAGGGTCCTGAAGCTTTCTTT.

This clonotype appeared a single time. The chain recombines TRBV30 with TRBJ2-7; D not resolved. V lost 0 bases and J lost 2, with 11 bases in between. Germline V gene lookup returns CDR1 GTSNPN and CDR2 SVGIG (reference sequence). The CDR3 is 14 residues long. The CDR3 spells CAWSVYASTYEQYF. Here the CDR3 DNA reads TGTGCCTGGAGTGTATATGCCTCTACCTACGAGCAGTACTTC. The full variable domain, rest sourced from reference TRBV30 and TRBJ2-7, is SQTIHQWPATLVQPVGSPLSLECTVEGTSNPNLYWYRQAAGRGLQLLFYSVGIGQISSEVPQNLSASRPQDRQFILSSKKLLLSDSGFYLCAWSVYASTYEQYFGPGTRLTVT.

The CDR3 is CASSLYAGGIEEAFF. CDR3 in DNA: TGCGCCAGCAGCCTGTATGCAGGGGGCATTGAGGAAGCTTTCTTT. V gene TRBV4-1 combines with J gene TRBJ1-1; 8 bases match TRBD1. The CDR3 contains 15 residues. Trimming removed 4 bases from V and 8 bases from J; junction bases left unmatched: 12. CDR1 is MGHRA, CDR2 YSYEKL, per germline.

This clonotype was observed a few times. CDR3 loop: CASRQGRNTQYF. The CDR3 nucleotides are TGTGCCAGCCGACAGGGCAGGAATACGCAGTATTTT. The chain combines TRBV19 with TRBJ2-3; 7 bases line up with TRBD1. The CDR3 spans 12 residues. Germline V gene data show CDR1 as LNHDA and CDR2 as SQIVND (reference sequence). After removal of 9 bases from V and 7 bases from J, the junction contained 7 bases not matched to a gene. Together with reference TRBV19 and TRBJ2-3, the CDR3 gives the full variable domain: DGGITQSPKYLFRKEGQNVTLSCEQNLNHDAMYWYRQDPGQGLRLIYYSQIVNDFQKGDIAEGYSVSREKKESFPLTVTSAQKNPTAFYLCASRQGRNTQYFGPGTRLTVL.

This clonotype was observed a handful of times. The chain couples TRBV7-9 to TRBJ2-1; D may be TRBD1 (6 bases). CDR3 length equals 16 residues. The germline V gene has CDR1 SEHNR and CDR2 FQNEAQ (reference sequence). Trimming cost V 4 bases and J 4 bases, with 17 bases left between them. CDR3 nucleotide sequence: TGTGCCAGCAGCTGGAGACAGGCTAATCCTTACAATGAGCAGTTCTTC. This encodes CASSWRQANPYNEQFF. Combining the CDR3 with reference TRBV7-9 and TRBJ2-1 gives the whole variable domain DTGVSQNPRHKITKRGQNVTFRCDPISEHNRLYWYRQTLGQGPEFLTYFQNEAQLEKSRLLSDRFSAERPKGSFSTLEIQRTEQGDSAMYLCASSWRQANPYNEQFFGPGTRLTVL.

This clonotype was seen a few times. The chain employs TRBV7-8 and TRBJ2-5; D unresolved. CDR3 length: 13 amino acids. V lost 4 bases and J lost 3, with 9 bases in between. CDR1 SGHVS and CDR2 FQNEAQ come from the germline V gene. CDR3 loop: CASSSGFEETQYF. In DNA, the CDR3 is TGTGCCAGCAGCTCGGGTTTCGAAGAGACCCAGTACTTC.

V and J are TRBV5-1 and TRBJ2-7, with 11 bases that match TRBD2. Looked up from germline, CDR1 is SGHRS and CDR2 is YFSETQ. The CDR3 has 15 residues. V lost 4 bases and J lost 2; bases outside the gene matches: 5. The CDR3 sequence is CASSLGTSGTYEQYF. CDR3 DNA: TGCGCCAGCAGCCTTGGGACTAGCGGAACCTACGAGCAGTACTTC.

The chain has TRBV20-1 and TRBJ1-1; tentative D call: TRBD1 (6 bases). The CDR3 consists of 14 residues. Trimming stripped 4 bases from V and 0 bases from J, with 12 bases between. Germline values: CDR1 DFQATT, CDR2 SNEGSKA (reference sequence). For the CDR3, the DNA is TGCAGTGCTACCCACAGGGTAATGAACACTGAAGCTTTCTTT. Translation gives CSATHRVMNTEAFF.

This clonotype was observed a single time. The CDR3, as DNA: TGCGCCAGCAGCCACACTAGCGGGGGGGCCTCTGAGCAGTTCTTC. Its protein is CASSHTSGGASEQFF. The genes are TRBV5-1 and TRBJ2-1; 13 bases line up with TRBD2. J lost 9 bases, V lost 4 bases, and 7 bases had no gene match. The length of the CDR3 is 15 residues. In germline, CDR1 is SGHRS, CDR2 YFSETQ. Complete variable domain (other parts from reference TRBV5-1 and TRBJ2-1): KAGVTQTPRYLIKTRGQQVTLSCSPISGHRSVSWYQQTPGQGLQFLFEYFSETQRNKGNFPGRFSGRQFSNSRSEMNVSTLELGDSALYLCASSHTSGGASEQFFGPGTRLTVL.

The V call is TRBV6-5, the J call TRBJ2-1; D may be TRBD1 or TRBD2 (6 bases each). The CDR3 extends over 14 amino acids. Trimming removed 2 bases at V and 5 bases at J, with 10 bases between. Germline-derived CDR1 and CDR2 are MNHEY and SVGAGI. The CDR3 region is CASSYPGAHNEQFF. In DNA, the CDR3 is TGTGCCAGCAGTTACCCGGGGGCGCACAATGAGCAGTTCTTC.

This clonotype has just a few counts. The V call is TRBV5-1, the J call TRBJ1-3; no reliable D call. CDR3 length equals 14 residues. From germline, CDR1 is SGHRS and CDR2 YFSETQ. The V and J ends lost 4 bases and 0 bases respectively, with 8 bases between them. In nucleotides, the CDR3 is TGCGCCAGCAGCCCGGACCTCTCTGGAAACACCATATATTTT. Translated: CASSPDLSGNTIYF.

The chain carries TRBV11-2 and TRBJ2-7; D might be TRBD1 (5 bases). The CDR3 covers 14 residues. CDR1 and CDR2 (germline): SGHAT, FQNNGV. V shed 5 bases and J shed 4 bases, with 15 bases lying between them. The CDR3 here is CASSDSIGRYEQYV. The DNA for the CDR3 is TGTGCCAGCAGCGACAGTATAGGGCGGTACGAGCAGTACGTC.